This T cell receptor beta chain appears in the sequencing data of a study of blood T cells in healthy people across ages. Study findings and constraints: Considered underestimates were the diversity estimates obtained from one million T cells. Versus aged donors, long-lived donors had higher diversity and more naive CD4+ cells.

On this clonotype itself: Its antigen remains unidentified.

V lost 0 bases, J lost 7 bases, and 18 bases lay in between. Germline V gene sequence: CDR1 DFQATT, CDR2 SNEGSKA (reference sequence). The CDR3 consists of 16 residues. A J-beta primer mix and a sample-barcoded 5' primer were used in a second PCR of roughly 6 to 12 cycles. TCRdb itself ran the 5' RACE reads through MiXCR, one entry per CDR3 protein. The repertoire includes about 1.1 million distinct CDR3 sequences, approximately 38% of them detected once, and under 15% sits in the top ten. The chain uses TRBV20-1 and TRBJ2-2, with D perhaps TRBD1 or TRBD2 (6 bases each). The TCR was taken from a man between 18 and 29 years old in good health. Material: blood. This CDR3 reads CSARDTLGGLGGELFF. In DNA form, the CDR3 reads TGCAGTGCTAGAGATACCCTGGGGGGCTTAGGCGGGGAGCTGTTTTTT.